This TCR beta chain appears in the sequencing data of a study of blood T cell repertoires in COVID-19. In the study overall: Sites across the United States, Italy and Spain contributed samples from acute and convalescent COVID-19. PBMCs, B-cell-depleted T cells, or T cells were the source of the cDNA or gDNA that made up the material.

CDR3 length equals 12 residues. Per the germline V gene, CDR1 is MGHRA and CDR2 is YSYEKL. Trimming cost V 1 base and J 4 bases, with 4 bases left between them. As originally analysed: The assay estimated nucleated cells by amplifying reference gene primers. Measured with immunoSEQ multiplex PCR; TCRdb has only the in-frame clones, and not every one. The V and J calls and clone size are taken from that table; D and trimming were inferred from the DNA. The sample lists under 250,000 clones; about four fifths were seen once. The V gene is TRBV4-1, the J gene TRBJ1-2; no clear D. The sequence came from a woman aged 40 to 50 who had recovered from COVID-19. What was sequenced was peripheral blood. The CDR3 nucleotides read TGCGCCAGCAGCCAAGGGCTCTATGGCTACACCTTC. It yields the protein CASSQGLYGYTF.